These 13 T cell receptor beta chains share one sample of origin, sequenced in a study of cytomegalovirus exposure and HLA in healthy donors (dated by TCRdb to about 2017). Library generation was performed with the immunoSEQ multiplex PCR assay. TCRdb limited this immuneACCESS table to in-frame rearrangements with V and J called. A share of clones is missing; checked studies link under half to unresolved V genes, and the rest is unexplained. In this sample the table shows roughly 280,000 clones, 80% to 90% of which occur a single time. The top ten clones comprise roughly 0.99% of the sample. Sequenced input: PBMCs. These receptors all come from a woman aged 18-29 years in good health and CMV-seronegative.

The V and J genes are TRBV13 and TRBJ2-3, with D perhaps TRBD1 (5 bases). The germline V gene has CDR1 PRHDT and CDR2 FYEKMQ (reference sequence). The V gene lost 8 bases and the J gene lost 0 bases, with 9 bases spanning the gap. The CDR3 runs to 13 residues. This CDR3 reads CASDDSSTDTQYF. CDR3 coding DNA: TGTGCCAGCGATGACAGTAGCACAGATACGCAGTATTTT. The complete variable domain, with remaining parts taken from reference TRBV13 and TRBJ2-3, reads AAGVIQSPRHLIKEKRETATLKCYPIPRHDTVYWYQQGPGQDPQFLISFYEKMQSDKGSIPDRFSAQQFSDYHSELNMSSLELGDSALYFCASDDSSTDTQYFGPGTRLTVL.

The sample holds a few counts of this clone. The chain is built from TRBV27 and TRBJ2-3; tentative D call: TRBD1 (5 bases). The CDR3 runs to 13 residues. V was shortened by 7 bases and J by 1 base, with 9 bases between the two germline ends. Germline V gives CDR1 MNHEY, CDR2 SMNVEV (reference sequence). This CDR3 is CASMLQGTDTQYF. The CDR3 DNA reads TGTGCCAGCATGTTACAGGGCACAGATACGCAGTATTTT.

The rearrangement uses TRBV7-2 and TRBJ1-2, with a possible D match to TRBD1 (6 bases). This CDR3 is 12 amino acids long. From germline, CDR1 is SGHTA and CDR2 FQGNSA. Trimming removed 5 bases from V and 8 bases from J, with 12 bases in between. The CDR3 spells CASSPQDRGYTF. The CDR3, as DNA: TGTGCCAGCAGCCCTCAGGACAGAGGCTACACCTTC.

This clone has more than one count but fewer than ten. The chain joins TRBV5-1 to TRBJ2-7; D is undetermined. Trimming left V 0 bases short and J 2 bases short, with 6 bases between. This CDR3 has 13 amino acids. CDR1 SGHRS and CDR2 YFSETQ come from the germline V gene. CDR3 nucleotide sequence: TGCGCCAGCAGCTTGGCGACTGCCTACGAGCAGTACTTC. This encodes CASSLATAYEQYF. Together with reference TRBV5-1 and TRBJ2-7, the CDR3 gives the full variable domain: KAGVTQTPRYLIKTRGQQVTLSCSPISGHRSVSWYQQTPGQGLQFLFEYFSETQRNKGNFPGRFSGRQFSNSRSEMNVSTLELGDSALYLCASSLATAYEQYFGPGTRLTVT.

This rearrangement joins TRBV14 to TRBJ2-7, with a tentative D call TRBD2 (7 bases). CDR1 SGHDN and CDR2 FVKESK come from the germline V gene. V lost 0 bases and J lost 6, with 18 bases in between. CDR3 length: 16 residues. The CDR3 bases are TGTGCCAGCAGCCAAGATTGGGACCGGGGGGCCGTCGAGCAGTACTTC. This sequence encodes CASSQDWDRGAVEQYF.

V is TRBV6-4 and J is TRBJ2-7; TRBD2 agrees at 10 bases. This CDR3 region has 15 residues. Germline V gives CDR1 MRHNA, CDR2 SNTAGT. The J segment lost 2 bases and the V segment lost 5 bases, leaving 6 bases of the junction unmatched. The chain's CDR3 is CASSLTSGETYEQYF. The CDR3 DNA reads TGTGCCAGCAGTTTAACTAGCGGGGAGACCTACGAGCAGTACTTC.

The chain couples TRBV11-3 to TRBJ2-1; TRBD2 agrees at 11 bases. After removal of 6 bases from V and 6 bases from J, the junction contained 10 bases not matched to a gene. The CDR3 totals 16 residues. Germline V gives CDR1 SGHNT, CDR2 YENEEA. The CDR3 loop reads CASSSILAGESNEQFF. The CDR3 DNA follows: TGTGCCAGCAGTTCAATACTAGCGGGAGAGTCCAATGAGCAGTTCTTC.

The chain links TRBV7-7 to TRBJ2-2; TRBD2 agrees at 7 bases. With V trimmed by 1 base and J by 6 bases, 5 bases remained unmatched. This CDR3 is built from 15 residues. The V gene's germline CDR1 is SSHAT and CDR2 FNYEAQ (reference sequence). Here the CDR3 DNA reads TGTGCCAGCAGCTTAGGGGGCGGGAGCGCCGGGGAGCTGTTTTTT. This translates into CASSLGGGSAGELFF.

The chain joins TRBV2 to TRBJ1-5, with D unclear. Trimming took off 6 bases at V and 2 bases at J, with 5 bases between the two ends. This CDR3 has 12 amino acids. Per germline, CDR1 SNHLY and CDR2 FYNNEI. The CDR3 protein is CASRAGNQPQHF. The CDR3 DNA reads as TGTGCCAGCAGGGCGGGCAATCAGCCCCAGCATTTT.

This clone appeared a few times. This chain links TRBV5-1 with TRBJ1-6; 8 bases match TRBD1. V was clipped by 0 bases and J by 10 bases; unmatched bases: 6. This CDR3 has 15 amino acids. CDR1 SGHRS and CDR2 YFSETQ come from the germline V gene. Here the CDR3 DNA reads TGCGCCAGCAGCTTGGCAGGACAGGGAGGGTCACCCCTCCACTTT. As protein: CASSLAGQGGSPLHF.

The genes are TRBV18 and TRBJ2-5; D remains ambiguous. The V gene's germline CDR1 is KGHSH and CDR2 LQKENI. CDR3 length equals 12 residues. V was clipped by 3 bases and J by 3 bases, with 5 bases between them. The DNA of the CDR3 is TGTGCCAGCTCACCCCCCGAAGAGACCCAGTACTTC. This sequence encodes CASSPPEETQYF.

The V gene is TRBV7-6, the J gene TRBJ2-4; D is possibly TRBD1 (6 bases). This CDR3 comprises 16 residues. Looked up from germline, CDR1 is SGHVS and CDR2 is FNYEAQ. V dropped 2 bases and J dropped 7 bases, with 18 bases sitting between them. CDR3 in DNA: TGTGCCAGCAGCTTACGACAGGCTAAAGCCCAGAACATTCAGTACTTC. It is translated as CASSLRQAKAQNIQYF.

The V gene is TRBV6-5, the J gene TRBJ1-1; D gene uncertain. The CDR3 has 15 residues. Germline CDR1 MNHEY, CDR2 SVGAGI. Trimming cost V 2 bases and J 0 bases, with 10 bases left between them. The CDR3 DNA reads as TGTGCCAGCAGTTACCGCTCCCGGTTGAACACTGAAGCTTTCTTT. This gives the protein CASSYRSRLNTEAFF.